Following are 19 T cell receptor beta chains from one sample sequenced in a study of tumor-infiltrating lymphocytes in glioblastoma multiforme. TCR beta libraries were built from RNA through three nested multiplex PCR rounds using modified ARM-PCR. Via MiXCR, TCRdb re-called the multiplex PCR reads, giving one row per CDR3 protein. The table has about 15,000 distinct CDR3 sequences, roughly 73% seen once. The specimen was brain tumor tissue. These receptor sequences come from a male donor with glioblastoma.

This clonotype has just a few counts. The J gene is TRBJ2-1, the V gene TRBV11-3, with 10 bases that match TRBD2. There are 15 residues in the CDR3. Looked up from germline, CDR1 is SGHNT and CDR2 is YENEEA. V was pared by 5 bases and J by 6 bases, with 7 bases of the junction left unmatched. Here the CDR3 reads CASSARIAGGNEQFF. CDR3 DNA: TGTGCCAGCAGCGCGCGAATAGCGGGAGGCAATGAGCAGTTCTTC.

Many counts were recorded for this clonotype. The chain combines TRBV19 with TRBJ2-6; unclear D gene. This CDR3 has 15 residues. The V end was cut by 2 bases, the J end by 0 bases, with 5 bases between. Germline CDR1 LNHDA, CDR2 SQIVND (reference sequence). The CDR3: CASSILRSGANVLTF. Written as DNA, the CDR3 is TGTGCCAGTAGTATATTGCGCTCTGGGGCCAACGTCCTGACTTTC.

J is TRBJ2-5 and V is TRBV11-2; D gene uncertain. V was pared by 0 bases and J by 5 bases, with 4 bases between. This CDR3 has 12 amino acids. Germline assignment: CDR1 SGHAT and CDR2 FQNNGV. The CDR3 loop reads CASSLDRETQYF. Here the CDR3 DNA reads TGTGCCAGCAGCTTAGATAGGGAGACCCAGTACTTC. Supplemented by reference TRBV11-2 and TRBJ2-5, the full variable domain reads EAGVAQSPRYKIIEKRQSVAFWCNPISGHATLYWYQQILGQGPKLLIQFQNNGVVDDSQLPKDRFSAERLKGVDSTLKIQPAKLEDSAVYLCASSLDRETQYFGPGTRLLVL.

The chain joins TRBV11-1 to TRBJ1-1; 7 bases line up with TRBD1. Germline V gene sequence: CDR1 SGHAT, CDR2 FQDESV (reference sequence). After removal of 1 base from V and 8 bases from J, the junction contained 7 bases not matched to a gene. The CDR3 runs to 14 residues. CDR3 nucleotide sequence: TGTGCCAGCAGCTTAGAGGAACGGGACAGCGAAGCTTTCTTT. The encoded protein is CASSLEERDSEAFF.

This clonotype was seen at least ten times. The chain combines TRBV28 with TRBJ2-3; D ambiguous. Trimming cost V 7 bases and J 7 bases, with 18 bases left between them. This CDR3 contains 14 residues. CDR1 is MDHEN, CDR2 SYDVKM, per germline. The CDR3 region has the DNA TGTGCCAGCACCACCCAGACACTCCCAAATACGCAGTATTTT. Amino acid sequence: CASTTQTLPNTQYF.

On this clonotype itself: This CDR3 is missing its conserved last phenylalanine or tryptophan, likely due to a read error. The chain combines TRBV6-2 or TRBV6-3 with TRBJ2-7; D is ambiguous. This CDR3 contains 11 residues. The germline V gene encodes CDR1 MNHEY and CDR2 SVGEGT. CDR3: CASSHAYAQYI. The CDR3 DNA reads TGCGCCAGCAGTCACGCCTACGCGCAGTACATC.

The chain couples TRBV11-1 to TRBJ2-2, with D tentatively TRBD1 (5 bases). The CDR3 sequence is 15 residues long. The ends were cut back, 3 bases at V and 11 bases at J, with 19 bases in the middle. From germline, CDR1 is SGHAT and CDR2 FQDESV (reference sequence). CDR3 sequence: CASSLMATDTDELFF. The CDR3 DNA reads as TGTGCCAGCAGCTTGATGGCGACGGACACTGACGAGCTGTTTTTT.

This chain joins TRBV11-2 and TRBJ2-3; TRBD2 might be the D (6 bases). Trimming stripped 6 bases from V and 4 bases from J, with 17 bases between. Germline lookup yields CDR1 SGHAT and CDR2 FQNNGV. This CDR3 is built from 15 residues. CDR3 amino acids: CASRVGGTAADTQYF. The CDR3 DNA sequence: TGTGCCAGCAGGGTGGGGGGAACAGCGGCAGATACGCAGTATTTT. Together with reference TRBV11-2 and TRBJ2-3, the CDR3 gives the full variable domain: EAGVAQSPRYKIIEKRQSVAFWCNPISGHATLYWYQQILGQGPKLLIQFQNNGVVDDSQLPKDRFSAERLKGVDSTLKIQPAKLEDSAVYLCASRVGGTAADTQYFGPGTRLTVL.

About this clonotype: Sequence at one end of the junction differs from germline and may be a read error. This chain links TRBV6-5 with TRBJ1-6, with no clear D. Germline loops: CDR1 MNHEY, CDR2 SVGAGI. The CDR3 sequence is 17 residues long. CDR3 region: CVSSYSIRASYNSPLHF. Written as DNA, the CDR3 is TGTGTCAGCAGTTACTCGATAAGGGCATCCTATAATTCACCCCTCCACTTT.

This clonotype rates as medium-sized. The chain carries TRBV28 and TRBJ2-7; tentative D call: TRBD2 (6 bases). CDR3 length: 17 amino acids. Trimming pared 4 bases from V and 6 bases from J, leaving 25 bases between. Germline-derived CDR1 and CDR2 are MDHEN and SYDVKM. The CDR3 DNA is TGTGCCAGCAGTTACCCGCCCCGGGGACTCGGGAGCTCCGAGCAGTACTTC. As protein: CASSYPPRGLGSSEQYF.

This chain joins TRBV20-1 and TRBJ1-4; possibly TRBD1 for D (5 bases). V lost 5 bases to trimming and J lost 8 bases, with 18 bases between them. Germline V gene data show CDR1 as DFQATT and CDR2 as SNEGSKA (reference sequence). This CDR3 is built from 14 residues. In DNA form, the CDR3 reads TGCAGTGCTCCAGGAAGGGACGGAAAGGAAAAACTGTTTTTT. This encodes CSAPGRDGKEKLFF.

This chain uses TRBV20-1 with TRBJ2-1; D unclear. CDR1 and CDR2 (germline): DFQATT, SNEGSKA (reference sequence). The CDR3 runs 11 residues. V shed 5 bases and J shed 15 bases, with 17 bases lying between them. The CDR3 sequence: CSASQLTSLFF. For the CDR3, the DNA is TGCAGTGCTTCCCAACTTACATCACTGTTCTTC.

The chain combines TRBV29-1 with TRBJ2-3; TRBD2 agrees at 7 bases. The ends lost 8 bases at V and 13 bases at J; junction bases unmatched: 12. The CDR3 sequence is 11 residues long. Germline V gene lookup returns CDR1 SQVTM and CDR2 ANQGSEA. CDR3 in amino acids: CSLLGGGRKYF. The CDR3 region has the DNA TGCAGCCTCCTGGGCGGGGGACGCAAGTATTTT.

Notes on this clonotype: The junction departs from germline at one end; a sequencing error may be responsible. The chain recombines TRBV10-2 with TRBJ1-5; 9 positions agree with TRBD1. From germline, CDR1 is WSHSY and CDR2 SAAADI. The CDR3 has 16 residues. CDR3 sequence (DNA): TGCGCCAGCAGTTATACAGGGGGCGTTGGCAATCAGCCCCAGCATTTC. Its translation: CASSYTGGVGNQPQHF.

In the case of this clonotype: The junction and the germline gene differ at one end; a read error may be behind it. The chain has TRBV6-5 and TRBJ2-2; TRBD1 is a possible D gene (6 bases). The CDR3 contains 13 residues. Germline loops: CDR1 MNHEY, CDR2 SVGAGI. DNA of the CDR3: TGTGCAAGCAACCGCGCAGGGGCCGGGGAGCTGTTTTTT. It encodes CASNRAGAGELFF.

A remark on this clonotype: A much larger clone differs from this one at a single base, so this may be a read error. The V call is TRBV6-5, the J call TRBJ2-5; possible D gene TRBD1, 6 bases. The CDR3 loop spans 14 amino acids. Germline-derived CDR1 and CDR2 are MNHEY and SVGAGI. The CDR3 spells CASSYGQNQEIQYF. The CDR3 DNA reads as TGTGCCAGCAGTTATGGACAGAACCAAGAGATCCAGTACTTC.

On this clonotype itself: Relative to the germline gene, one junction end is altered; a read error may explain this. DNA for the CDR3: TGCGCCAGCAGCCAAGATACTCAAGACTTCACAGATATGCAATGTTTT. Encoded protein: CASSQDTQDFTDMQCF. This chain connects TRBV4-1 to TRBJ2-3; D is ambiguous. In germline, CDR1 is MGHRA, CDR2 YSYEKL. This CDR3 has 16 amino acids.

Concerning this clonotype itself: The junction departs from the called germline gene at one end, perhaps through a read error. CDR3 in DNA: TGTGCCGGCAGCCTCGGGACTAGCGGGAGAGGTACGCAGCATTTT. Its protein is CAGSLGTSGRGTQHF. The chain is built from TRBV7-3 and TRBJ2-3; a possible D gene is TRBD1 (5 bases). The DNA end favors TRBJ1-5, so the J call may be wrong. Germline CDR1 reads SGHTA; CDR2 reads FQGTGA. This CDR3 has 15 amino acids.

Remarks on this clonotype: The junction departs from the called germline gene at one end, perhaps through a read error. The chain links TRBV7-9 to TRBJ1-1, with D perhaps TRBD1 (5 bases). The germline CDR1 and CDR2 sequences are SEHNR and FQNEAQ (reference sequence). This CDR3 region has 16 residues. The CDR3 DNA reads as TGTGCCAGCAGCTTAGAACAGGAACCCCTGAACACTGAAGCCATCTTT. Its translation: CASSLEQEPLNTEAIF. The variable domain in full, with the rest retrieved from reference TRBV7-9 and TRBJ1-1, is DTGVSQNPRHKITKRGQNVTFRCDPISEHNRLYWYRQTLGQGPEFLTYFQNEAQLEKSRLLSDRFSAERPKGSFSTLEIQRTEQGDSAMYLCASSLEQEPLNTEAIFGQGTRLTVV.